The 26 T cell receptor beta chains reported below all come from one sample, sequenced in a study of T cell responses to AZD1222 COVID-19 vaccine. Method: immunoSEQ multiplex PCR; TCRdb's copy keeps in-frame clones and lacks some. The sample holds some 110,000 clones, around 83% seen once. The material sequenced was peripheral blood, taken 28 days after the second AZD1222 dose. These TCRs come from an adult who received the AZD1222 COVID-19 vaccine.

This chain connects TRBV5-1 to TRBJ1-1; TRBD1 matches 9 bases. Germline assignment: CDR1 SGHRS and CDR2 YFSETQ. J lost 1 base, V lost 0 bases, and 13 bases had no gene match. CDR3 length equals 19 residues. The CDR3 DNA sequence: TGCGCCAGCAGCTTGGGTCCGCCGGGACAGGGTGTGGGGAACACTGAAGCTTTCTTT. It translates to CASSLGPPGQGVGNTEAFF.

This rearrangement joins TRBV7-9 to TRBJ2-7; the match to TRBD1 covers 8 bases. The germline gives CDR1 SEHNR, CDR2 FQNEAQ (reference sequence). This CDR3 has 12 residues. The J segment lost 9 bases and the V segment lost 5 bases, leaving 6 bases of the junction unmatched. The CDR3 DNA reads as TGTGCCAGCAGCCCTGACAGGGGTTGGCAGTACTTC. Protein sequence: CASSPDRGWQYF.

The V call is TRBV4-1, the J call TRBJ1-1; TRBD1 matches 10 bases. J lost 3 bases, V lost 1 base, and 8 bases had no gene match. Germline lookup yields CDR1 MGHRA and CDR2 YSYEKL. The CDR3 sequence is 17 residues long. CDR3 DNA sequence: TGCGCCAGCAGCCAAGGTTGGATCGACAGGGGGCACACTGAAGCTTTCTTT. It codes for CASSQGWIDRGHTEAFF.

This rearrangement joins TRBV19 to TRBJ2-7; no definite D call. Germline CDR1 and CDR2: LNHDA and SQIVND (reference sequence). V was cut by 4 bases and J by 2 bases, with 9 bases left in between. The CDR3 length is 13 residues. The CDR3 DNA reads as TGTGCCAGTAGTACTGTCGGTACCTACGAGCAGTACTTC. This gives the protein CASSTVGTYEQYF.

The genes are TRBV7-8 and TRBJ1-1; D may be TRBD1 (5 bases). V lost 2 bases and J lost 0, with 19 bases in between. CDR1 SGHVS and CDR2 FQNEAQ come from the germline V gene. The CDR3 has 18 residues. CDR3 coding DNA: TGTGCCAGCAGCTTACCGGAGGGGTTCAAAACCTTGAACACTGAAGCTTTCTTT. Translating it yields CASSLPEGFKTLNTEAFF.

The chain links TRBV6-1 to TRBJ1-1; no definite D call. The V end lost 2 bases, the J end lost 2 bases, and 12 bases lay between the germline ends. From germline, CDR1 is MNHNS and CDR2 SASEGT. The CDR3 spans 15 residues. CDR3 DNA sequence: TGTGCCAGCAGTGAATCTCCTACCCCTAACACTGAAGCTTTCTTT. This codes for CASSESPTPNTEAFF.

V usage is TRBV5-8 and J usage is TRBJ1-4; 10 positions agree with TRBD1. V lost 4 bases and J lost 7; bases outside the gene matches: 4. From germline, CDR1 is SGHTS and CDR2 YDEGEE. This CDR3 spans 14 amino acids. CDR3 sequence: CASSLDRGREKLFF. As DNA, the CDR3 is TGTGCCAGCAGCCTAGACAGGGGGCGTGAAAAACTGTTTTTT.

The CDR3 here is CASSPVVVQENQPQHF. For the CDR3, the DNA is TGTGCCAGCAGTCCGGTTGTAGTACAGGAGAATCAGCCCCAGCATTTT. The gene calls are TRBV28 and TRBJ1-5; D possibly corresponds to TRBD1 (5 bases). The CDR3 runs to 16 residues. V was cut by 5 bases and J by 4 bases, with 18 bases left in between. Germline assignment: CDR1 MDHEN and CDR2 SYDVKM. The complete variable domain, with remaining parts taken from reference TRBV28 and TRBJ1-5, reads DVKVTQSSRYLVKRTGEKVFLECVQDMDHENMFWYRQDPGLGLRLIYFSYDVKMKEKGDIPEGYSVSREKKERFSLILESASTNQTSMYLCASSPVVVQENQPQHFGDGTRLSIL.

The chain recombines TRBV12-3 or TRBV12-4 with TRBJ2-3; D is unresolved. This CDR3 spans 13 amino acids. Between the trimmed V and J ends, which lost 3 bases and 3 bases, there was a span of 7 bases. The CDR3 spells CASSFLETDTQYF. CDR3 in DNA: TGTGCCAGCAGTTTTCTCGAAACAGATACGCAGTATTTT.

The V call is TRBV5-4, the J call TRBJ2-7; 7 nucleotides match TRBD2. The CDR3 is made up of 16 amino acids. Unmatched junction bases numbered 6, after V lost 0 bases and J lost 0 bases. The germline gives CDR1 SGHNT, CDR2 YYREEE (reference sequence). Written as DNA, the CDR3 is TGTGCCAGCAGCTTGGGGGGAGCGGGGAGCTCCTACGAGCAGTACTTC. Translating it yields CASSLGGAGSSYEQYF.

The chain joins TRBV7-8 to TRBJ1-6; no firm D call. The CDR3 runs 12 residues. Trimming pared 4 bases from V and 7 bases from J, leaving 5 bases between. Germline-derived CDR1 and CDR2 are SGHVS and FQNEAQ. CDR3 sequence reads: CASSSINSPLHF. CDR3 nucleotides: TGTGCCAGCAGCTCAATCAATTCACCCCTCCACTTT.

This chain joins TRBV19 and TRBJ1-1, with D perhaps TRBD1 (6 bases). V gave up 4 bases and J gave up 1 base, with 7 bases separating them. The CDR3 is made up of 13 amino acids. Per germline, CDR1 LNHDA and CDR2 SQIVND (reference sequence). CDR3 sequence: CASSKDRNTEAFF. The CDR3 DNA follows: TGTGCCAGTAGTAAGGACAGGAACACTGAAGCTTTCTTT.

The CDR3 nucleotides are TGCGCCAGCAGCTTTGCCGGGACCTATGGCTACACCTTC. The encoded protein is CASSFAGTYGYTF. The V call is TRBV5-1, the J call TRBJ1-2; D is possibly TRBD1 (5 bases). The V gene's germline CDR1 is SGHRS and CDR2 YFSETQ. V lost 2 bases and J lost 4, with 9 bases in between. This CDR3 is built from 13 residues. Variable domain in full (rest from reference TRBV5-1 and TRBJ1-2): KAGVTQTPRYLIKTRGQQVTLSCSPISGHRSVSWYQQTPGQGLQFLFEYFSETQRNKGNFPGRFSGRQFSNSRSEMNVSTLELGDSALYLCASSFAGTYGYTFGSGTRLTVV.

The V and J genes are TRBV27 and TRBJ2-1; D unresolved. The CDR3 loop spans 14 amino acids. CDR1 is MNHEY, CDR2 SMNVEV, per germline (reference sequence). V was trimmed by 2 bases and J by 3 bases, leaving 8 bases between them. The CDR3 nucleotides read TGTGCCAGCAGTTTAACTAACAACTACAATGAGCAGTTCTTC. Translation: CASSLTNNYNEQFF.

The chain recombines TRBV10-3 with TRBJ1-3; D call uncertain. The germline CDR1 and CDR2 sequences are ENHRY and SYGVKD. This CDR3 contains 16 residues. Between the trimmed V and J ends, which lost 8 bases and 9 bases, there was a span of 26 bases. Here the CDR3 DNA reads TGTGCCATCGGTGGGTTAGGCCGACTTTCCTCGGGCACCATATATTTT. Its translation: CAIGGLGRLSSGTIYF.

The chain is built from TRBV6-6 and TRBJ1-5, with 7 positions matching TRBD1. The V and J ends lost 6 bases and 3 bases, in that order; junction bases with no gene match: 8. The CDR3 loop spans 15 amino acids. CDR1 is MNHNY, CDR2 SVGAGI, per germline (reference sequence). The CDR3 sequence is CASRPTGQLNQPQHF. As DNA, the CDR3 is TGTGCCAGCAGACCGACGGGACAGCTCAATCAGCCCCAGCATTTT.

This clone was observed a single time. V is TRBV7-7 and J is TRBJ2-2, with D perhaps TRBD1 (5 bases). The CDR3 runs 14 residues. Germline V gene lookup returns CDR1 SSHAT and CDR2 FNYEAQ (reference sequence). Trimming stripped 3 bases from V and 6 bases from J, with 11 bases between. CDR3 nucleotide sequence: TGTGCCAGCAGCTTTGGACACGGCGCCGGGGAGCTGTTTTTT. Translation gives CASSFGHGAGELFF.

This clone was counted a few times. The rearrangement links TRBV9 to TRBJ1-1; TRBD1 aligns across 7 bases. The CDR3 covers 14 residues. The V segment lost 3 bases and the J segment 3 bases; nucleotides outside the gene matches: 5. Germline CDR1 reads SGDLS; CDR2 reads YYNGEE. Here the CDR3 DNA reads TGTGCCAGCAGCGGGCGACAGGGTGACACTGAAGCTTTCTTT. Translating it yields CASSGRQGDTEAFF.

The chain uses TRBV9 and TRBJ2-7; D is perhaps TRBD2 (6 bases). The CDR3 has 14 amino acids. The V end lost 0 bases, the J end lost 0 bases, and 7 bases lay between the germline ends. Germline lookup yields CDR1 SGDLS and CDR2 YYNGEE. The chain's CDR3 is CASSVDGGSYEQYF. The DNA of the CDR3 is TGTGCCAGCAGCGTAGACGGGGGCTCCTACGAGCAGTACTTC.

The gene calls are TRBV5-1 and TRBJ1-1; D is ambiguous. The V and J ends lost 0 bases and 2 bases respectively, with 5 bases between them. The germline V gene encodes CDR1 SGHRS and CDR2 YFSETQ. There are 13 residues in the CDR3. In DNA, the CDR3 is TGCGCCAGCAGCTTGGACAGTAACACTGAAGCTTTCTTT. Amino acid sequence: CASSLDSNTEAFF.

This chain links TRBV4-3 with TRBJ1-6, with TRBD1 as a possible D gene (6 bases). V was trimmed by 0 bases and J by 10 bases, leaving 10 bases between them. Germline loops: CDR1 LGHNA, CDR2 YSLEER. This CDR3 is 14 amino acids long. The CDR3 spells CASSQEPQGSPLHF. The CDR3 DNA sequence: TGCGCCAGCAGCCAAGAGCCACAGGGCTCACCCCTCCACTTT.

The V and J genes are TRBV7-2 and TRBJ2-5, with D perhaps being TRBD1 or TRBD2 (5 bases each). Germline-derived CDR1 and CDR2 are SGHTA and FQGNSA. This CDR3 has 14 residues. The V gene lost 1 base and the J gene lost 0 bases, with 6 bases spanning the gap. The CDR3 sequence is CASSLGGDQETQYF. The CDR3 DNA sequence: TGTGCCAGCAGCTTAGGAGGGGACCAAGAGACCCAGTACTTC. The whole variable domain, remainder taken from reference TRBV7-2 and TRBJ2-5, is GAGVSQSPSNKVTEKGKDVELRCDPISGHTALYWYRQSLGQGLEFLIYFQGNSAPDKSGLPSDRFSAERTGGSVSTLTIQRTQQEDSAVYLCASSLGGDQETQYFGPGTRLLVL.

The rearrangement links TRBV30 to TRBJ2-3; D is ambiguous. Per germline, CDR1 GTSNPN and CDR2 SVGIG (reference sequence). Trimming shortened V by 0 bases and J by 2 bases, and 12 bases separated the two germline ends. The CDR3 runs 15 residues. As DNA, the CDR3 is TGTGCCTGGAGTGTAGGGCCGACAATCACAGATACGCAGTATTTT. This gives the protein CAWSVGPTITDTQYF.

The rearrangement links TRBV3-1 (or the pseudogene TRBV3-2) to TRBJ2-7, with a weak D call TRBD1 (7 bases). V lost 4 bases and J lost 5, with 15 bases in between. This CDR3 has 14 residues. From germline, CDR1 is LGHDT and CDR2 YNNKEL (reference sequence). DNA for the CDR3: TGTGCCAGCAGCCGCGGGACAGTTTCAAACGAGCAGTACTTC. Its translation is CASSRGTVSNEQYF.

V usage is TRBV30 and J usage is TRBJ1-4; D unclear. Trimming removed 5 bases from V and 1 base from J, with 8 bases in between. The CDR3 has 13 amino acids. From germline, CDR1 is GTSNPN and CDR2 SVGIG (reference sequence). The CDR3 DNA reads TGTGCCTGGGCAAGGGAAACTAATGAAAAACTGTTTTTT. Translation gives CAWARETNEKLFF.

The V call is TRBV6-4, the J call TRBJ1-5; D uncertain. Germline CDR1 reads MRHNA; CDR2 reads SNTAGT. V dropped 3 bases and J dropped 3 bases, with 6 bases sitting between them. This CDR3 spans 13 amino acids. The CDR3 bases are TGTGCCAGCAGTGAGCAGGCCAATCAGCCCCAGCATTTT. Its translation is CASSEQANQPQHF.